This is a list of T cell receptor beta chains from one sample in a study of blood T cell repertoires in COVID-19. The repertoire was sequenced with immunoSEQ multiplex PCR; TCRdb's copy has only in-frame clones and lacks some. The sample has about 250,000 clones, 70% to 90% seen once. Sequences were obtained from PBMCs or T cells enriched from blood (not recorded which). The receptors stem from a man aged 35 to 55 who had recovered from COVID-19. Each CDR3 is given with its conserved first and last residue. Each record gives: clone size, V gene, D gene, J gene, CDR3 protein, CDR3 DNA. A D gene is named only where the DNA matches it firmly. Not all rows give a size; the values are once, few, many and, for expanded clones, a class.

abundance: NA
v_gene: TRBV11-3
d_gene: TRBD2
j_gene: TRBJ2-3
CDR3aa: CASSLGASGPTDTQYF
CDR3nt: TGTGCCAGCAGCTTAGGGGCTAGCGGACCCACAGATACGCAGTATTTT

abundance: NA
v_gene: TRBV2
d_gene: TRBD1
j_gene: TRBJ1-1
CDR3aa: CASSGQGSMNTEAFF
CDR3nt: TGTGCCAGCAGTGGACAGGGGTCCATGAACACTGAAGCTTTCTTT

abundance: NA
v_gene: TRBV7-2
d_gene: NA
j_gene: TRBJ1-2
CDR3aa: CASSLEAGGAFYGYTF
CDR3nt: TGTGCCAGCAGCTTAGAGGCCGGGGGTGCCTTCTATGGCTACACCTTC

abundance: NA
v_gene: TRBV6-5
d_gene: NA
j_gene: TRBJ2-5
CDR3aa: CASSYSRVGDETQYF
CDR3nt: TGTGCCAGCAGTTACTCGCGGGTTGGGGATGAGACCCAGTACTTC

abundance: many
v_gene: TRBV5-4
d_gene: TRBD1
j_gene: TRBJ1-3
CDR3aa: CASSWDRDISGNTIYF
CDR3nt: TGTGCCAGCAGCTGGGACAGGGACATATCTGGAAACACCATATATTTT

abundance: once
v_gene: TRBV19
d_gene: NA
j_gene: TRBJ2-1
CDR3aa: CASSIDPQGSSYNEQFF
CDR3nt: TGTGCCAGTAGTATAGACCCTCAGGGGAGCTCCTACAATGAGCAGTTCTTC

abundance: NA
v_gene: TRBV13
d_gene: TRBD1
j_gene: TRBJ1-6
CDR3aa: CASSYDRGNSPLHF
CDR3nt: TGTGCCAGCAGCTACGACAGGGGTAATTCACCCCTCCACTTT

abundance: NA
v_gene: TRBV19
d_gene: NA
j_gene: TRBJ1-1
CDR3aa: CASARYTEAFF
CDR3nt: TGTGCCTCCGCCCGGTACACTGAAGCTTTCTTT

abundance: NA
v_gene: TRBV6-5
d_gene: TRBD1
j_gene: TRBJ1-2
CDR3aa: CASSYGTGSSSGYTF
CDR3nt: TGTGCCAGCAGTTACGGGACAGGTTCTTCTTCCGGCTACACCTTC

abundance: NA
v_gene: TRBV20-1
d_gene: NA
j_gene: TRBJ2-1
CDR3aa: CSASQQFF
CDR3nt: TGCAGTGCTAGTCAACAGTTCTTC

abundance: NA
v_gene: TRBV4-3
d_gene: NA
j_gene: TRBJ1-2
CDR3aa: CASSEDSGVYGYTF
CDR3nt: TGCGCCAGCAGCGAGGACAGCGGGGTCTATGGCTACACCTTC

abundance: once
v_gene: TRBV30
d_gene: TRBD2
j_gene: TRBJ2-1
CDR3aa: CAWRGLAGALRNEQFF
CDR3nt: TGTGCCTGGAGGGGACTAGCGGGAGCGTTGCGCAATGAGCAGTTCTTC

abundance: NA
v_gene: TRBV2
d_gene: NA
j_gene: TRBJ1-2
CDR3aa: CATQRITSGYTF
CDR3nt: TGTGCCACCCAGCGCATAACGTCGGGCTACACCTTC

abundance: NA
v_gene: TRBV7-9
d_gene: TRBD2
j_gene: TRBJ2-5
CDR3aa: CASSLMMASGGATETQYF
CDR3nt: TGTGCCAGCAGCTTAATGATGGCTAGCGGGGGGGCTACAGAGACCCAGTACTTC

abundance: NA
v_gene: TRBV27
d_gene: TRBD2
j_gene: TRBJ2-3
CDR3aa: CASSPRTQLLAGGPDTQYF
CDR3nt: TGTGCCAGCAGTCCCCGGACACAATTACTAGCGGGAGGGCCAGATACGCAGTATTTT

abundance: NA
v_gene: TRBV4-1
d_gene: TRBD1
j_gene: TRBJ2-3
CDR3aa: CASSQTGAVDTQYF
CDR3nt: TGCGCCAGCAGCCAGACAGGGGCGGTAGATACGCAGTATTTT